This T cell receptor (beta chain) is drawn from a study of cytomegalovirus exposure and HLA in healthy donors. Regarding the study as a whole: Both high specificity and high sensitivity reportedly marked the classifier's diagnosis of cytomegalovirus status.

For this clone: What it recognizes is unknown.

Germline lookup yields CDR1 KGHSH and CDR2 LQKENI. J gave up 6 bases and V 3 bases, and 8 bases lay outside the gene matches. The length of the CDR3 is 16 residues. The primer mix had 60 Vbeta and 13 Jbeta primers. The protocol was immunoSEQ multiplex PCR, while the TCRdb copy is restricted to in-frame clones and leaves out a portion. Among about 160,000 clones listed, about four fifths were seen once. Sequencing was done on a sample of PBMCs. This sequence was found in a man in his fifties in good health and CMV-seropositive. The J gene is TRBJ2-5, the V gene TRBV18; the match to TRBD1 covers 12 bases. This chain's CDR3 is CASSPPGTGGRKTQYF. In nucleotides, the CDR3 is TGTGCCAGCTCACCGCCCGGGACAGGGGGCAGAAAGACCCAGTACTTC.